This T cell receptor (delta chain) is from a study of gamma-delta T cells after stem cell transplantation. TCRdb applied CATT to the RT-PCR reads for clone calling. This table holds fewer than 2,000 delta-chain clones, 0.3% to 0.35% found once. This clone was observed a few times. With only one base between it and a far larger clone, this is likely a read error. Material: gamma-delta T cells. This TCR was sampled from a human donor. It is not recorded whose cells these are; they may come from a transplant donor.

The CDR3 DNA is TGTGCCTGTGACACGTTGGAGACTGGGGGTCCTTTTAGAGCACAACCCTTCTTT. Protein: CACDTLETGGPFRAQPFF. The rearrangement joins TRDV2 to TRDJ2; TRDD3 matches 8 bases. Germline V gene lookup returns CDR1 GEAIGNYY and CDR2 EKD. This CDR3 has 18 residues.